This T cell receptor (beta chain) was observed in a study of long-term antiretroviral therapy in people with HIV. With respect to this clone: What it binds is unknown.

It was version v3.0 of the immunoSEQ assay that was run at survey level. Per-sample sequencing targets were about 40,000-55,000 T-cell genomes. Libraries were prepared by immunoSEQ multiplex PCR; TCRdb keeps only in-frame clonotypes and omits some of them. Of 20,000 or so clones detected, around four fifths appear once; the ten largest clones hold around 3.7%. Trimming removed 4 bases from V and 8 bases from J; junction bases left unmatched: 4. Per the germline V gene, CDR1 is SGDLS and CDR2 is YYNGEE. The CDR3 length is 14 residues. Overall study findings and caveats: Clones with expansion before ART led the repertoire at all time points. Once patients were on ART, diversity went higher but still fell short of transplant donor controls.

Every donor had one or more pre-ART and two or more post-ART PBMC samples. The specimen was unsorted PBMCs, collected 1.9 years after starting antiretroviral therapy. The TCR comes from a woman aged 45-65 years with HIV. The V call is TRBV9, the J call TRBJ1-4; TRBD1 matches at 11 bases. The CDR3 nucleotides are TGTGCCAGCAGCCCGGGACAGGGGGGCGAAAAACTGTTTTTT. Residues: CASSPGQGGEKLFF.